The TCR beta chain under discussion was sequenced for a study of cytomegalovirus exposure and HLA in healthy donors. Trimming cost V 7 bases and J 2 bases, with 18 bases left between them. The CDR3 spans 15 residues. The germline V gene has CDR1 ENHRY and CDR2 SYGVKD. Data came from immunoSEQ multiplex PCR; TCRdb stores just in-frame clones and leaves some out. The sample lists more than 140,000 clones, around 90% occurring once. Sequencing was performed on PBMCs. The chain couples TRBV10-3 to TRBJ2-7, with TRBD1 as a possible D gene (6 bases). This receptor was obtained from a woman aged 18 to 35 in good health and CMV-seropositive. The CDR3, as DNA: TGTGCCATCACTAGAGACAGGTTAGAAACCTACGAGCAGTACTTC. This translates into CAITRDRLETYEQYF.